Listed below are T cell receptor beta chains from one sample, sequenced in a study of blood T cell repertoires in COVID-19. Profiled with immunoSEQ multiplex PCR; TCRdb holds only in-frame clones, not every one. The sample has approximately 250,000 clones, about 82% seen once; the top ten hold 5.5% to 6.5%. Sequencing input: peripheral blood. The receptors come from a woman aged 80 or over with COVID-19, enrolled during active disease. Both conserved end residues are part of each CDR3. The D gene is left open where the match is weak. Size tells how often a clone was seen (once, few, many) or the class of an expanded clone, and some rows leave it out.

NA	TRBV6-5	few	TRBJ1-5	14	CASSRTGPVQPQHF	TGTGCCAGCAGTCGCACAGGGCCCGTACAGCCCCAGCATTTT
NA	TRBV2	NA	TRBJ2-6	16	CASSEGGEAGANVLTF	TGTGCCAGCAGTGAAGGGGGGGAGGCCGGGGCCAACGTCCTGACTTTC
NA	TRBV12-3/TRBV12-4	NA	TRBJ2-2	13	CASSFMNTGELFF	TGTGCCAGCAGTTTCATGAACACCGGGGAGCTGTTTTTT
NA	TRBV6-2/TRBV6-3	NA	TRBJ1-4	15	CASSYAGASYEKLFF	TGTGCCAGCAGTTATGCGGGGGCGAGTTATGAAAAACTGTTTTTT
NA	TRBV7-2	NA	TRBJ1-5	15	CASSFGQNSNQPQHF	TGTGCCAGCAGCTTCGGACAGAATAGCAATCAGCCCCAGCATTTT
NA	TRBV6-4	NA	TRBJ1-5	19	CASSDPQIIDPYSNQPQHF	TGTGCCAGCAGTGACCCCCAGATCATCGATCCTTATAGCAATCAGCCCCAGCATTTT
NA	TRBV19	NA	TRBJ1-5	14	CASNTGSRDQPQHF	TGTGCCAGCAATACAGGTAGTCGGGATCAGCCCCAGCATTTT
TRBD2	TRBV4-2	few	TRBJ2-5	18	CASSRDGTSGGPRETQYF	TGTGCCAGCAGCCGCGATGGGACTAGCGGGGGGCCACGAGAGACCCAGTACTTC
NA	TRBV5-6	once	TRBJ1-3	11	CASSFRNTIYF	TGTGCCAGCAGCTTCCGGAACACCATATATTTT
NA	TRBV11-2	few	TRBJ1-3	12	CASSSGGNTIYF	TGTGCCAGCAGCTCGGGTGGCAACACCATATATTTT
NA	TRBV4-3	few	TRBJ1-2	15	CASSQDRGANYGYTF	TGCGCCAGCAGCCAAGATCGGGGGGCTAACTATGGCTACACCTTC
NA	TRBV19	NA	TRBJ1-2	19	CASSRESGGSRSANYGYTF	TGTGCCAGTAGTCGGGAATCGGGGGGCTCCCGATCAGCTAACTATGGCTACACCTTC
TRBD1	TRBV19	NA	TRBJ1-5	14	CASSMGQGTGPQHF	TGTGCCAGTAGTATGGGACAGGGCACTGGGCCCCAGCATTTT
TRBD2	TRBV7-2	NA	TRBJ2-1	16	CASSLGVRLAGNEQFF	TGTGCCAGCAGCTTAGGGGTGCGGCTAGCGGGGAATGAGCAGTTCTTC
TRBD1	TRBV5-6	NA	TRBJ1-4	16	CASSLGSGQGNEKLFF	TGTGCCAGCAGCTTGGGGAGTGGACAGGGAAATGAAAAACTGTTTTTT
TRBD2	TRBV7-2	once	TRBJ2-2	16	CASSQELAGPTGELFF	TGTGCCAGCAGCCAAGAACTAGCGGGGCCCACCGGGGAGCTGTTTTTT
NA	TRBV6-5	NA	TRBJ1-2	13	CASSPPGAGGYTF	TGTGCCAGCAGCCCCCCAGGGGCCGGGGGCTACACCTTC
NA	TRBV19	NA	TRBJ1-2	15	CASTQDSGGFYGYTF	TGTGCCAGTACCCAGGACAGCGGGGGGTTTTATGGCTACACCTTC
NA	TRBV2	NA	TRBJ1-4	11	CASSGLDRPVF	TGTGCCAGCAGTGGACTGGACAGACCTGTTTTT
TRBD1	TRBV7-9	once	TRBJ1-1	14	CASSGDRDKSEAFF	TGTGCCAGCAGCGGGGACAGGGATAAATCTGAAGCTTTCTTT
NA	TRBV5-1	few	TRBJ2-5	15	CASSLGTAGQETQYF	TGCGCCAGCAGCTTGGGTACAGCCGGACAAGAGACCCAGTACTTC
TRBD1	TRBV2	once	TRBJ1-4	15	CASSGQGAPNEKLFF	TGTGCCAGCAGTGGACAGGGGGCTCCGAATGAAAAACTGTTTTTT
NA	TRBV10-3	few	TRBJ1-5	16	CAISSSRTTSNQPQHF	TGTGCCATCAGTAGCTCAAGGACAACAAGCAATCAGCCCCAGCATTTT
TRBD2	TRBV19	NA	TRBJ2-7	16	CASSPITSGGIYEQYF	TGTGCCAGTAGTCCGATAACTAGCGGGGGTATCTACGAGCAGTACTTC